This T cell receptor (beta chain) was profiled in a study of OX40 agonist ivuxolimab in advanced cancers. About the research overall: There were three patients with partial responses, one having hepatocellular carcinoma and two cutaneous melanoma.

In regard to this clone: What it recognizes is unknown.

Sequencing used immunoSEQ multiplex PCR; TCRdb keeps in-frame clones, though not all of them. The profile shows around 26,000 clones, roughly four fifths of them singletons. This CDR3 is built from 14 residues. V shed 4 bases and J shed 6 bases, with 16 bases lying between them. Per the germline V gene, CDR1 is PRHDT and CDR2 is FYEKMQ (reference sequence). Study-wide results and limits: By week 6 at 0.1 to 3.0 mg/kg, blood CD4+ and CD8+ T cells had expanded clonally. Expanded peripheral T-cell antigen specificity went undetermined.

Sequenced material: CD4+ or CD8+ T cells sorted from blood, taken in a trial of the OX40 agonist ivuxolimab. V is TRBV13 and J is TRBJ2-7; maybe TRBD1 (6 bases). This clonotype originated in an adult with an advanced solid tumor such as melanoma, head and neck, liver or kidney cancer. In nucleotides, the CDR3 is TGTGCCAGCAGCTCTCAACCACAGGGCTCCGAGCAGTACTTC. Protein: CASSSQPQGSEQYF.